These 6 T cell receptor beta chains originate from one sample sequenced in a study of blood T cells in healthy people across ages. For the second PCR, which ran for about 7 to 11 cycles, a sample-barcoded 5' primer and a J-beta primer mix were used. TCRdb reprocessed the 5' RACE reads via MiXCR and lists one record per CDR3 protein. The sample consists of 550,000 to 650,000 distinct CDR3 sequences, around a quarter of them appearing once. A further study also used this sample, focusing on T cells of mothers and their children.

Sequencing used blood. The receptors come from a boy between 2 and 10 years old in good health.

This chain connects TRBV29-1 to TRBJ1-2; D unresolved. The CDR3 consists of 13 residues. Per the germline V gene, CDR1 is SQVTM and CDR2 is ANQGSEA. Between the trimmed V and J ends, which lost 3 bases and 4 bases, there was a span of 12 bases. The DNA for the CDR3 is TGCAGCGTTGATCAGGATACTTTCTATGGCTACACCTTC. The encoded protein is CSVDQDTFYGYTF. The full variable domain, its missing parts supplied by reference TRBV29-1 and TRBJ1-2, is SAVISQKPSRDICQRGTSLTIQCQVDSQVTMMFWYRQQPGQSLTLIATANQGSEATYESGFVIDKFPISRPNLTFSTLTVSNMSPEDSSIYLCSVDQDTFYGYTFGSGTRLTVV.

The sample holds a few counts of this clonotype. The V gene is TRBV12-3 or TRBV12-4, the J gene TRBJ2-7; 9 bases are a match to TRBD2. The ends lost 6 bases at V and 2 bases at J; junction bases unmatched: 8. The CDR3 is 15 amino acids. The CDR3: CASSSLGGGAYEQYF. DNA of the CDR3: TGTGCCAGCAGCTCCCTGGGCGGGGGGGCCTACGAGCAGTACTTC.

This clonotype was detected a few times. The gene calls are TRBV29-1 and TRBJ1-2; D is unresolved. V was shortened by 5 bases and J by 4 bases, with 26 bases between the two germline ends. Germline CDR1 reads SQVTM; CDR2 reads ANQGSEA. The CDR3 length is 17 residues. As DNA, the CDR3 is TGCAGCGTTAACCGCGGGAGCCTGACTCGAAGTGGCTATGGCTACACCTTC. Amino acids: CSVNRGSLTRSGYGYTF.

This clonotype was counted many times. The chain couples TRBV4-2 to TRBJ2-1, with 8 bases lining up with TRBD2. Germline V CDR1 and CDR2: LGHNA, YNFKEQ. This CDR3 spans 16 amino acids. The trim removed 2 bases at V and 0 bases at J, leaving 3 bases unmatched. In DNA form, the CDR3 reads TGTGCCAGCAGCCAACCCGGGGGGGTCTCCTACAATGAGCAGTTCTTC. Protein product: CASSQPGGVSYNEQFF.

The chain links TRBV15 to TRBJ2-5; 8 bases line up with TRBD2. The DNA end is more similar to TRBJ2-1, so the J call may be wrong. Germline-derived CDR1 and CDR2 are LNHNV and YYDKDF (reference sequence). The CDR3 has 15 amino acids. The CDR3: CATSRAGTREDEQFF. DNA of the CDR3: TGTGCCACCAGCAGAGCTGGGACTAGGGAGGATGAGCAGTTCTTC.

The rearrangement joins TRBV7-3 to TRBJ2-2; D call uncertain. The CDR3 runs to 13 residues. CDR1 and CDR2 (germline): SGHTA, FQGTGA. V was shortened by 1 base and J by 6 bases, with 6 bases between the two germline ends. CDR3 sequence reads: CASSLNSAGELFF. CDR3 bases: TGTGCCAGCAGCTTAAATAGTGCCGGGGAGCTGTTTTTT.